This T cell receptor (beta chain) emerged from a study of regulatory T cells in long-lasting Graves disease. This clonotype was seen ten or more times. Building the TCR beta libraries relied on iRepertoire HTBI primers, and CDR3 regions underwent Arm-PCR. TCRdb redid the calling of the multiplex PCR reads with MiXCR, one entry per CDR3 protein. The sample contains 520,000 or so distinct CDR3 sequences, more than 10% of which appear only once. V was trimmed by 5 bases and J by 7 bases, leaving 15 bases between them. In germline, CDR1 is MNHEY, CDR2 SVGEGT. The CDR3 length is 13 residues. Indicated time point: newly diagnosed GD, antithyroid drugs for less than 3 months. With RNA extracted from PBMCs as input, the TCR library was made. The data also belong to a second study, concerning T cells in Graves' hyperthyroidism and ophthalmopathy.

This material consisted of peripheral blood mononuclear cells (PBMCs), taken at new diagnosis, from a patient treated with antithyroid drugs. The sequence was collected from a woman under 40 with Graves disease. The chain has TRBV6-2 or TRBV6-3 and TRBJ2-7; D perhaps matches TRBD1 (6 bases). CDR3 bases: TGTGCCAGCAGTGAAAGGACAGTTGAGGAGCAGTACTTC. This encodes CASSERTVEEQYF.